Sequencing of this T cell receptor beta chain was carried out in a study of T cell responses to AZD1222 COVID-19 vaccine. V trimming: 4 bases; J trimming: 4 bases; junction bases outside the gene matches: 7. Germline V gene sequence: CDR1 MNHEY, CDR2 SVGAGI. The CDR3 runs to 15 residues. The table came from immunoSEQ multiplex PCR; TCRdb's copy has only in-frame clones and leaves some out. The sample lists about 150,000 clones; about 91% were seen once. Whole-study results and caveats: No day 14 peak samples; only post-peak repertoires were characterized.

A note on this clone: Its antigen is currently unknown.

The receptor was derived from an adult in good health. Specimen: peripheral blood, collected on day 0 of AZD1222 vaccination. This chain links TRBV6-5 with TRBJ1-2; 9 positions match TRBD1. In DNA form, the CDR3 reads TGTGCCAGCAGTTCCCCGACAGGGGGTTCCTATGGCTACACCTTC. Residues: CASSSPTGGSYGYTF.